This T cell receptor beta chain was sequenced during a study of blood T cell repertoires in COVID-19. As for the study in general: Acute and convalescent COVID-19 samples came from the United States, Italy and Spain.

V gave up 2 bases and J gave up 6 bases, with 8 bases separating them. The germline V gene encodes CDR1 MNHEY and CDR2 SVGEGT. This CDR3 contains 14 residues. Clones were read by immunoSEQ multiplex PCR, and TCRdb kept only the in-frame ones, dropping some. The sample holds 250,000 or so clones, around 83% seen once. The chain links TRBV6-2 or TRBV6-3 to TRBJ1-6; a possible D gene is TRBD1 (6 bases). The receptor was derived from a man at least 80 years old with acute or convalescent COVID-19. The sequenced material came from peripheral blood. The CDR3 coding sequence is TGTGCCAGCAGTTACGTGGGGGCTAATTCACCCCTCCACTTT. Translating it yields CASSYVGANSPLHF.